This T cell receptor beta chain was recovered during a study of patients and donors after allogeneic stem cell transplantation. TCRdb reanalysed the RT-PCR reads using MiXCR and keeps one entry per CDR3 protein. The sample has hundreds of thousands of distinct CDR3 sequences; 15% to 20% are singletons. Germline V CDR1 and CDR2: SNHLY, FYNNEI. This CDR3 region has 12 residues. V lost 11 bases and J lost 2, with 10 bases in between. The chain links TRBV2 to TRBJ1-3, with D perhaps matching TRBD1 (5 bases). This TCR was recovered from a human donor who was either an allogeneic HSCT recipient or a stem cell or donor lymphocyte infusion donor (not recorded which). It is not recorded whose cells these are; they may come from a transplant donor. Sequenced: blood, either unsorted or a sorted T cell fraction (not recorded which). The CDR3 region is CAAGTTGNTIYF. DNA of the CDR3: TGTGCCGCGGGGACTACTGGAAACACCATATATTTT.